This TCR beta chain was profiled in a study of CXCR3-negative and CXCR3-positive naive CD8 T cells. General study findings and limits: TRBV-TRBJ usage was similar across naive CXCR3 subsets but distinct in memory cells. After cryopreservation, CXCR3 expression dropped partially; most assays used fresh PBMCs. Memory CD8+ cells showed much lower diversity, while both naive subsets displayed comparably high diversity.

CDR3 size: 13 residues. Germline V gene lookup returns CDR1 SGHRS and CDR2 YFSETQ. On this clonotype itself: Its antigen is undetermined.

Cells that were CD45RO-CCR7+CD27+CD95- constituted naive CD8+ T cells. UMI labels and 5' RACE were used to prepare the TRB cDNA libraries. TCRdb reprocessed the 5' RACE reads and stores each CDR3 protein as one record, lacking DNA. Its listing shows over 35,000 distinct CDR3 sequences. The receptor comes from a human donor in good health. Some clones in this sample may be carry-over from other donors' samples. Sequencing was done on a sample of naive CXCR3- CD8+ T cells from blood. The subset is: CD45RO-CCR7+CD27+CD95- naive CD8+ T cells lacking CXCR3 (TNR3-). The rearrangement joins TRBV5-1 to TRBJ2-7; checking the TCRdb D call of TRBD1 is not possible without DNA. The CDR3 reads CASSDGTAYEQYF.